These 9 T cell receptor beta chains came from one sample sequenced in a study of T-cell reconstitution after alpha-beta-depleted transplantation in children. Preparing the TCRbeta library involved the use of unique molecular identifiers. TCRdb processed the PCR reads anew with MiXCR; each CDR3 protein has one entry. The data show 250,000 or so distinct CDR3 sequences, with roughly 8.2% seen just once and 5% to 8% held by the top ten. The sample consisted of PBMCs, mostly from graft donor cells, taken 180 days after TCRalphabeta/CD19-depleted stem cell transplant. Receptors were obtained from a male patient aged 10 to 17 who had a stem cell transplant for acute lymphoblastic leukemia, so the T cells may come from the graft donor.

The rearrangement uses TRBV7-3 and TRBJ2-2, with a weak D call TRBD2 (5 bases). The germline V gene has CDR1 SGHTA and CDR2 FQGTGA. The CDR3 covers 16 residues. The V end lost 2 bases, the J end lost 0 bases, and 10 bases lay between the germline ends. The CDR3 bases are TGTGCCAGCAGCTTAGGCGGGTTCCCGAACACCGGGGAGCTGTTTTTT. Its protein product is CASSLGGFPNTGELFF.

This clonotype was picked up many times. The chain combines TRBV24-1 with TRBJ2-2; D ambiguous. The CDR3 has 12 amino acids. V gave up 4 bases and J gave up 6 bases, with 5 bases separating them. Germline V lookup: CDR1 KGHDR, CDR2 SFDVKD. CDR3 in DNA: TGTGCCACCAGTGAGGGCCCCGGGGAGCTGTTTTTT. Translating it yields CATSEGPGELFF.

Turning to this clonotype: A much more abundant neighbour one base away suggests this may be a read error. The CDR3 bases are TGTGCCAGCAGTTATGCGGGGGGTAACACAAATACGCAGTATTTT. Protein sequence: CASSYAGGNTNTQYF. V is TRBV6-5 and J is TRBJ2-3, with 8 bases aligning to TRBD2. This CDR3 has 15 residues. Germline loops: CDR1 MNHEY, CDR2 SVGAGI.

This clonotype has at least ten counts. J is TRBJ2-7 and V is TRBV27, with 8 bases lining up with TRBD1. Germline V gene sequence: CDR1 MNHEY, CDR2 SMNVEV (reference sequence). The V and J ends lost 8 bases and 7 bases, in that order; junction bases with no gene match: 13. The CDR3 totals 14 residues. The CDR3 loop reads CASSRRDRGWEQYF. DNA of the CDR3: TGTGCCAGCTCCCGACGTGACAGGGGATGGGAGCAGTACTTC.

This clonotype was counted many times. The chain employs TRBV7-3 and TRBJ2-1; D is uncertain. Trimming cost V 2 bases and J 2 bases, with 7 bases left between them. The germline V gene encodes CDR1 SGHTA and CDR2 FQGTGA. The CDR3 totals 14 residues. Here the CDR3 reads CASSLGQAYNEQFF. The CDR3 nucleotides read TGTGCCAGCAGCTTAGGGCAGGCCTACAATGAGCAGTTCTTC.

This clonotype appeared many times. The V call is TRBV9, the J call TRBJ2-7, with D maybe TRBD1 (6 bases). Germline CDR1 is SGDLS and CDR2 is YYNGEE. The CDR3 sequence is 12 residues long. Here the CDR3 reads CGDRSPSYEQYF. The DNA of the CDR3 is TGTGGAGACAGGAGCCCTTCCTACGAGCAGTACTTC.

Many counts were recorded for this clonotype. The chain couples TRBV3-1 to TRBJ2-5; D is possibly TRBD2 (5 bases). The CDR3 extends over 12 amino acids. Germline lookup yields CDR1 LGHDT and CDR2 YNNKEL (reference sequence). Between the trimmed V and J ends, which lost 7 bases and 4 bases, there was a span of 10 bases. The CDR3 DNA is TGTGCCAGCATCGGGATCTTAGAGACCCAGTACTTC. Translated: CASIGILETQYF.

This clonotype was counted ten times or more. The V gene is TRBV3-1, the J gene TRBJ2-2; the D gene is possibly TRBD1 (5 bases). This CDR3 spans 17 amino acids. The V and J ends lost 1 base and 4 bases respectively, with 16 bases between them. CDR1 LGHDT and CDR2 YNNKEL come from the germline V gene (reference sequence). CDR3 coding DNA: TGTGCCAGCAGCCAAGTCACAGGCGCCGAAGGCACCGGGGAGCTGTTTTTT. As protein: CASSQVTGAEGTGELFF.

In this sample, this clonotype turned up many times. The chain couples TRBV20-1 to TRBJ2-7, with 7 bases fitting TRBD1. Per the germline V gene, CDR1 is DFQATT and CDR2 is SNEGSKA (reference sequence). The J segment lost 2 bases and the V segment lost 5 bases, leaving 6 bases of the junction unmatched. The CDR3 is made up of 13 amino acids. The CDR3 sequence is CSAPRQGPYEQYF. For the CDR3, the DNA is TGCAGTGCTCCCAGACAGGGTCCCTACGAGCAGTACTTC.